This is a list of T cell receptor beta chains from one sample in a study of CD8+CD57+ T cells in acquired aplastic anemia. TCRdb fed the reads into MiXCR, producing one record per CDR3 protein. Of under 200,000 distinct CDR3 sequences in the sample, around half were seen once. The sequenced material came from sorted CD4+, CD8+, or CD8+CD57+ T cells (not recorded which) from PBMCs. The receptors were sampled from a human donor with aplastic anemia. Both conserved end residues are part of each CDR3. A D gene is named only where the DNA matches it firmly. Clone size is not always given. Where it is, it says once, few, many or a class for expanded clones.

D gene	clone size	J gene	V gene	CDR3 DNA	CDR3 protein
TRBD1	.	TRBJ2-3	TRBV20-1	TGCAGTGCTAGCCTCCTACAGGGGGATACGCAGTATTTT	CSASLLQGDTQYF
.	.	TRBJ1-4	TRBV7-9	TGTGCCAGCAGCATACGTGGGTCCAATGAAAAACTGTTTTTT	CASSIRGSNEKLFF
TRBD1	many	TRBJ1-6	TRBV5-5	TGTGCCAGCAGCTTGCCTACAGGGGCTAATTCACCCCTCCACTTT	CASSLPTGANSPLHF
.	few	TRBJ1-1	TRBV29-1	TGCAGCGTTGTACCAGGGTGGAACACTGAAGCTTTCTTT	CSVVPGWNTEAFF
TRBD2	many	TRBJ2-1	TRBV24-1	TGTGCCACCAGTGACCTATCTAGCGGGAGTTACAATGAGCAGTTCTTC	CATSDLSSGSYNEQFF
TRBD2	.	TRBJ2-3	TRBV10-2	TGCGCCAGCAGTCGGGAGGGGCCTTTCGATACGCAGTATTTT	CASSREGPFDTQYF
.	.	TRBJ2-3	TRBV7-8	TGTGCCAGCAGCTTAATCGTAACAGCGACCACAGATACGCAGTATTTT	CASSLIVTATTDTQYF
TRBD1	.	TRBJ1-2	TRBV15	TGTGCCACCAGCAGAGACCCAGGGGGCGATGGCTACACCTTC	CATSRDPGGDGYTF
TRBD2	.	TRBJ2-1	TRBV20-1	TGCAGTGCTGGAGGACTAGCGGGGGTCTACAATGAGCAGTTCTTC	CSAGGLAGVYNEQFF
.	.	TRBJ1-2	TRBV24-1	TGTGCCACCAGTGATTTTCCGGGGAGCTACACCTTC	CATSDFPGSYTF
TRBD1	many	TRBJ1-1	TRBV9	TGTGCCAGCAGCACCCCCCGAGGGGGCAGGGGGCATGGCACTGAAGCTTTCTTT	CASSTPRGGRGHGTEAFF
TRBD1	many	TRBJ1-4	TRBV7-9	TGTGCCAGCAGCCGGGACAGGGGAGGGGAAAAACTGTTTTTT	CASSRDRGGEKLFF
.	many	TRBJ2-7	TRBV7-9	TGTGCCAGCAGCTTAACACAGGGGAGGAACGAGCAGTACTTC	CASSLTQGRNEQYF
.	.	TRBJ1-1	TRBV20-1	TGCAGTGCTAGAAAGTTGGAGGGAGCTTTCTTT	CSARKLEGAFF
TRBD2	.	TRBJ2-1	TRBV7-6	TGTGCCAGCAGCTTAGGACTAGCGGGGGGGCTATACAATGAGCAGTTCTTC	CASSLGLAGGLYNEQFF
.	once	TRBJ1-2	TRBV7-2	TGTGCCAGCAGCTCAGACTGGGTGTATGGCTACACCTTC	CASSSDWVYGYTF
TRBD2	.	TRBJ2-3	TRBV25-1	TGTGCCAGCCGCCTCGGGACTAGCGCTATCACAGATACGCAGTATTTT	CASRLGTSAITDTQYF
TRBD1	.	TRBJ2-7	TRBV2	TGTGCCAGCATTCGACAGGGGACCTACGAGCAGTACTTC	CASIRQGTYEQYF
TRBD1	many	TRBJ1-1	TRBV19	TGTGCCAGTCGGGACAGGGGGGACAAGGGAGCTTTCTTT	CASRDRGDKGAFF
.	.	TRBJ2-2	TRBV19	TGTGCCAGTAGTATGGGGCGGGCCGGCGAGGAGCTGTTTTTT	CASSMGRAGEELFF
.	.	TRBJ2-7	TRBV6-1	TGTGCCAGCGGTGGCGAGCAGTACTTC	CASGGEQYF
TRBD1	many	TRBJ1-2	TRBV4-2	TGTGCCAGCAGCCATCCTTTGGGGACGAGGGACAGTCACTATGGCTACACCTTC	CASSHPLGTRDSHYGYTF
.	.	TRBJ1-1	TRBV5-6	TGTGCCAGCAGCTTGAGTGCCGGATTGAACACTGAAGCTTTCTTT	CASSLSAGLNTEAFF
.	many	TRBJ2-5	TRBV15	TGTGCCACCAGCAAACTGGCGCAAGAGACCCAGTACTTC	CATSKLAQETQYF
.	.	TRBJ2-6	TRBV3-1	TGTGCCAGCAGCCAATTAGGCGGGGCCGGGGCCAACGTCCTGACTTTC	CASSQLGGAGANVLTF
.	.	TRBJ2-7	TRBV5-1	TGCGCCAGCAGCTTGGACACAGGGAGGTCCAACGAGCAGTACTTC	CASSLDTGRSNEQYF
.	many	TRBJ1-2	TRBV10-3	TGTGCCATCCAGACAGAAGCTAACTATGGCTACACCTTC	CAIQTEANYGYTF
.	.	TRBJ2-7	TRBV29-1	TGCAGCGTTGGGCGGGACACCGTTCAGCAGTACTTC	CSVGRDTVQQYF
.	many	TRBJ2-7	TRBV18	TGTGCCAGCTCACCACCGCAAGGGAGCTCCTACGAGCAGTACTTC	CASSPPQGSSYEQYF
.	.	TRBJ2-7	TRBV7-2	TGTGCCAGCAGCTTAAGTAACAGCTACGAGCAGTACTTC	CASSLSNSYEQYF
.	few	TRBJ2-3	TRBV7-8	TGTGCCAGCAGCCCCCTGGTGGGAGATACGCAGTATTTT	CASSPLVGDTQYF
.	.	TRBJ2-5	TRBV7-9	TGTGCCAGCAGCACCGACTACCAAGAGACCCAGTACTTC	CASSTDYQETQYF
TRBD2	many	TRBJ2-3	TRBV9	TGTGCCAGCAGCGTAGATGGGGCGGGAGGGACCACAGATACGCAGTATTTT	CASSVDGAGGTTDTQYF
TRBD1	many	TRBJ2-6	TRBV10-1	TGCGCCAGCTCTCGGGACAGGGGGTGTGGGGCCAACGTCCTGACTTTC	CASSRDRGCGANVLTF
.	.	TRBJ2-2	TRBV9	TGTGCCAGCACCCAGGACGGGGAGCTGTTTTTT	CASTQDGELFF
TRBD1	.	TRBJ2-2	TRBV2	TGTGCCAGCCGGGGACAGGGGGCCGGGGAGCTGTTTTTT	CASRGQGAGELFF
.	few	TRBJ2-7	TRBV18	TGTGCCAGCTCAGTAGGACAGGGAGGGGGGAGCTACGAGCAGTACTTC	CASSVGQGGGSYEQYF
.	many	TRBJ1-1	TRBV20-1	TGCAGTGCTAGTCGGGAATCTGACTCTGAAGCTTTCTTT	CSASRESDSEAFF
.	.	TRBJ1-1	TRBV19	TGTGCCATTGTCCTGAACACTGAAGCTTTCTTT	CAIVLNTEAFF
.	.	TRBJ1-2	TRBV2	TGTGCCAGCTCGGTGGGGACGCCCTATGGCTACACCTTC	CASSVGTPYGYTF